This T cell receptor beta chain appears in the sequencing data of a study of T cell responses to AZD1222 COVID-19 vaccine. Findings of the study overall: With two AZD1222 doses given, Spike-specific TCR breadth and depth both rose. Only six individuals given AZD1222 were seropositive at baseline. Repertoire sampling happened only post peak T cell response.

Data came from immunoSEQ multiplex PCR; TCRdb stores just in-frame clones and leaves some out. The top ten hold 10% of the sample, which has around 89,000 clones, around 84% seen once. The trim removed 6 bases at V and 6 bases at J, leaving 10 bases unmatched. Germline loops: CDR1 SGHTA, CDR2 FQGNSA. This CDR3 spans 15 amino acids. As regards this clone: Its antigen is undetermined.

The sample here was peripheral blood, taken on day 0 of AZD1222 vaccination. The chain joins TRBV7-2 to TRBJ2-2; 7 bases fit TRBD1. This TCR was recovered from an adult in good health. This CDR3 is CASSKVTGASGELFF. The CDR3 DNA follows: TGTGCCAGCAGTAAAGTCACAGGGGCATCCGGGGAGCTGTTTTTT.